Included here is one TCR beta chain sequence, with context. Its antigen is currently unknown. TCRdb re-called the 5' RACE reads with MiXCR, one entry per CDR3 protein. The sample has roughly 450,000 distinct CDR3 sequences, roughly 20% seen once. The data were obtained in a study of T-cell memory formation after mild COVID-19. Study context: Clusters were largely donor specific. Whole-study results and caveats: Clones from the second wave (peaking day 37) had unconfirmed SARS-CoV-2 specificity. CD4+ contracting clones were found mainly in CM and EM, and CD8+ ones in EMRA.

Germline V CDR1 and CDR2: SNHLY, FYNNEI. Trimming removed 6 bases from V and 1 base from J; junction bases left unmatched: 7. The CDR3 covers 15 residues. This chain connects TRBV2 to TRBJ2-3; 7 bases fit TRBD1. Sequenced material: PBMCs or a T cell subset sorted from them (not recorded which). This sequence originates from an adult woman who had mild COVID-19 (a few samples of this study predate the infection). Cell type and time point are not known. The CDR3 region is CASRADRAGTDTQYF. CDR3 DNA: TGTGCCAGCAGAGCCGACAGGGCGGGCACAGATACGCAGTATTTT.